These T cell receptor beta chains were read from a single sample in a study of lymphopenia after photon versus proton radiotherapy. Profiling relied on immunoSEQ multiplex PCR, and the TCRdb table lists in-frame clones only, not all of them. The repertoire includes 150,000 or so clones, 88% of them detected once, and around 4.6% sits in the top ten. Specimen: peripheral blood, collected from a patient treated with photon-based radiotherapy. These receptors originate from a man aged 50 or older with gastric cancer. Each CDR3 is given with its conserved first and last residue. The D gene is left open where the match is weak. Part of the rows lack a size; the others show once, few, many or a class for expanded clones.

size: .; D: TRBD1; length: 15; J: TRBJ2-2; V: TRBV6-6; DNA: TGTGCCAGCAGTTCCGGACAGGGGGGTCGAAGGGAGCTGTTTTTT; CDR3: CASSSGQGGRRELFF
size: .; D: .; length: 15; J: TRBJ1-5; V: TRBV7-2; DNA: TGTGCCAGCAGCTCCTCGGGGCGACCTAATCAGCCCCAGCATTTT; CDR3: CASSSSGRPNQPQHF
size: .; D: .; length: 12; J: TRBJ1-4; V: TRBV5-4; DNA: TGTGCCAGCAGCTCCGGGGGGGAAAAACTGTTTTTT; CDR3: CASSSGGEKLFF
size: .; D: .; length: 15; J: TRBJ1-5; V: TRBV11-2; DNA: TGTGCCAGCAGCCCGGCAGGGGTTGGACATCAGCCCCAGCATTTT; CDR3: CASSPAGVGHQPQHF
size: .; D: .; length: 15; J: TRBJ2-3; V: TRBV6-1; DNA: TGTGCCAGCAGTGAAATCGGGAGCGGCGGGGATACGCAGTATTTT; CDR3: CASSEIGSGGDTQYF
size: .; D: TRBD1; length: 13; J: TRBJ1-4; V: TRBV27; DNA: TGTGCCACCTCGGACAGGGAGGGAGAAAAACTGTTTTTT; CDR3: CATSDREGEKLFF
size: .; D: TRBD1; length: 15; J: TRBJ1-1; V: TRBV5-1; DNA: TGCGCCAGCAGCCCCCGGACAGGGGCGCTCACTGAAGCTTTCTTT; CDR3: CASSPRTGALTEAFF
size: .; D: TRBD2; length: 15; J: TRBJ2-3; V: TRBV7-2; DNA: TGTGCCAGCAGCCCCGGGACTAGCGGGAGGGAGTCGCAGTATTTT; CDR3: CASSPGTSGRESQYF
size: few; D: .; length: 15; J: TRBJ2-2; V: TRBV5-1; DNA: TGCGCCAGCAGCAAGGGACTCGTGAACACCGGGGAGCTGTTTTTT; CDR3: CASSKGLVNTGELFF
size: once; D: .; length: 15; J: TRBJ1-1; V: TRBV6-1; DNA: TGTGCCAGCAGTGAAGCACCCCGGAAGAACACTGAAGCTTTCTTT; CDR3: CASSEAPRKNTEAFF
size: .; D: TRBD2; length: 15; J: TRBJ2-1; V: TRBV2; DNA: TGTGCCAGCAATATCAAGGCGGGAGACCGCTATGAGCAGTTCTTC; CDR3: CASNIKAGDRYEQFF
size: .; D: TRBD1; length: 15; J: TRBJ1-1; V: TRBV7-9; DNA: TGTGCCAGCAGCTTCTCAGGACAGGGCGACACTGAAGCTTTCTTT; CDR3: CASSFSGQGDTEAFF
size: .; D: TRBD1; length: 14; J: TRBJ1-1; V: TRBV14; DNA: TGTGCCAGCAGCCAAGCAGACAGGGGCACTGAAGCTTTCTTT; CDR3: CASSQADRGTEAFF
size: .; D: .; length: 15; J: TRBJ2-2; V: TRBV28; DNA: TGTGCCAGTATTGGACAGGGGACTAGAACCGGGGAGCTGTTTTTT; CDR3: CASIGQGTRTGELFF
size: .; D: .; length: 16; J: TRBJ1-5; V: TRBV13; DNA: TGTGCCAGCAGCTTAAGTCGCGGGGTTCGGGATCAGCCCCAGCATTTT; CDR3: CASSLSRGVRDQPQHF
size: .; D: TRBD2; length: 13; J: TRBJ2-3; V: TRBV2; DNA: TGTGCCGGGGGGGTCGTCCAAGTAGATACGCAGTATTTT; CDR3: CAGGVVQVDTQYF
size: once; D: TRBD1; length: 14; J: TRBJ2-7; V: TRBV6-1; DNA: TGTGCCAGCAGGAGCGGGGACAGGGTGTACGAGCAGTACTTC; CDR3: CASRSGDRVYEQYF
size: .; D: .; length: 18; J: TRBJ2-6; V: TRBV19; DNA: TGTGCCAGTAGTCTGGGACGGGTCCTGACTGGTGGGGCCAACGTCCTGACTTTC; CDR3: CASSLGRVLTGGANVLTF
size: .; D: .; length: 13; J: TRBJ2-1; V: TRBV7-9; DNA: TGTGCCAGCAGCTCACAGGGATACAATGAGCAGTTCTTC; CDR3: CASSSQGYNEQFF
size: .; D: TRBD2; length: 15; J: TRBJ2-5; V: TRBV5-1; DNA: TGCGCCAGCAGCTTGGGGTCTAGCGGACAAGAGACCCAGTACTTC; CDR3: CASSLGSSGQETQYF
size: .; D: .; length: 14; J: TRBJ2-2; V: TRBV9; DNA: TGTGCCAGCAGCGCAGGGAAAAACACCGGGGAGCTGTTTTTT; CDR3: CASSAGKNTGELFF
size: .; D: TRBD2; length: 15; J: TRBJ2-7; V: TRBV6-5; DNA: TGTGCCAGCAGTTATCGGGGGACTAGCGGATACGAGCAGTACTTC; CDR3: CASSYRGTSGYEQYF
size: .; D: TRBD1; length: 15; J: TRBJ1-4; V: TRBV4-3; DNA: TGCGCCAGCAGCCAATCCGGGACAGGGAGGGAAAAACTGTTTTTT; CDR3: CASSQSGTGREKLFF
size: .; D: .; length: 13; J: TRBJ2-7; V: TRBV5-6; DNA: TGTGCCAGCAGCTTCGGACTATTTGGCGAGCAGTACTTC; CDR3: CASSFGLFGEQYF
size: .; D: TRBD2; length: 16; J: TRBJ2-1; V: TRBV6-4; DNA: TGTGCCAGCAGTGACGCAAGCGGGAGTACCTACAATGAGCAGTTCTTC; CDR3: CASSDASGSTYNEQFF
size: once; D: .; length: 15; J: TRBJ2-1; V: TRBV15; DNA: TGTGCCACCAGCAGAGTCGACACGGCCTACAATGAGCAGTTCTTC; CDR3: CATSRVDTAYNEQFF
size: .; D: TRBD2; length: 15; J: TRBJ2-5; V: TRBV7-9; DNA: TGTGCCAGCAGGAATGGACTAGCGGGAGTAGAGACCCAGTACTTC; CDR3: CASRNGLAGVETQYF
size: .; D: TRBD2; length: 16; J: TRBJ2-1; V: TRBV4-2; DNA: TGTGCCAGCAGCCACTTATTAAGCGGGAGGGTGAATGAGCAGTTCTTC; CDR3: CASSHLLSGRVNEQFF
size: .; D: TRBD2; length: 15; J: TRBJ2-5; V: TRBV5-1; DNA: TGCGCCAGCGGTCGAGTGGCGGGAGGGATGGAGACCCAGTACTTC; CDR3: CASGRVAGGMETQYF
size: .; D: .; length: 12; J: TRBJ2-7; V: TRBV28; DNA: TGTGCCAGCAGATCGACAGGCTACGAGCAGTACTTC; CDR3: CASRSTGYEQYF
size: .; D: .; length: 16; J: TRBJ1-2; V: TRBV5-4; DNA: TGTGCCAGCAGCTCCAAAAGCGCAGGGGAAAACTATGGCTACACCTTC; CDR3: CASSSKSAGENYGYTF
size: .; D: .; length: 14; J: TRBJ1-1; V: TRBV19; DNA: TGTGCCAGTAGTATAGGGGGCATGAACACTGAAGCTTTCTTT; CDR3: CASSIGGMNTEAFF
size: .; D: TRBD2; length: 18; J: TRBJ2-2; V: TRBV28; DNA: TGTGCCAGCAGGACCCCCGGGACTAGCGGGAAACGGGGCGGGGAGCTGTTTTTT; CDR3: CASRTPGTSGKRGGELFF
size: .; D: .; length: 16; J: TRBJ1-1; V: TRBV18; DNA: TGTGCCAGCTCACCATTTCACACGGGGGCTGGCACTGAAGCTTTCTTT; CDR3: CASSPFHTGAGTEAFF
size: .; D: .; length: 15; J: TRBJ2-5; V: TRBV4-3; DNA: TGCGCCAGCAGCCAGGAACAGGGTTGGGAAGAGACCCAGTACTTC; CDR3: CASSQEQGWEETQYF
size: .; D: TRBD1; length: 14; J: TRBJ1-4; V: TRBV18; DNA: TGTGCCAGCTCACCAGACAGGGCTAATGAAAAACTGTTTTTT; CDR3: CASSPDRANEKLFF
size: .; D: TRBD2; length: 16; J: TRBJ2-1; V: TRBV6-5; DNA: TGTGCCAGCAGTTACCTAGCGGGAGCACCCCACAATGAGCAGTTCTTC; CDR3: CASSYLAGAPHNEQFF
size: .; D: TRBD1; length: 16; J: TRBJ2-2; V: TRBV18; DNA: TGTGCCAGCTCAACGGACAGGGGAGAGCACCGGGGGGAGCTGTTTTTT; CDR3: CASSTDRGEHRGELFF